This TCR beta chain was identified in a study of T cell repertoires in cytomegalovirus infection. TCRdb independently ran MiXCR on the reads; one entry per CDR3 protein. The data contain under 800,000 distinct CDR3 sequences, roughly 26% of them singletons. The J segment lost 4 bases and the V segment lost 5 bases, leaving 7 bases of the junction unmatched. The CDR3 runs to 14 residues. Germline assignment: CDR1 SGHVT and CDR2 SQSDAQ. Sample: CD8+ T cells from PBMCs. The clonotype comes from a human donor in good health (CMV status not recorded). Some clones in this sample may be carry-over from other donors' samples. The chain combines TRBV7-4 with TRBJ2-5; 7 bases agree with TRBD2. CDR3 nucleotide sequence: TGTGCCAGCAGCAATCGACTAGCACGAGAGACCCAGTACTTC. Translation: CASSNRLARETQYF.